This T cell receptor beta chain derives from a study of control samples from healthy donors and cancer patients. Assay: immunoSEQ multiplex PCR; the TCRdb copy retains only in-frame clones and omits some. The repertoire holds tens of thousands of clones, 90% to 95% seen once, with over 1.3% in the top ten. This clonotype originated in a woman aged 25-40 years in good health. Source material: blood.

CDR3 loop: CASSTHRVLNYGYTF. CDR3 bases: TGTGCCAGTAGCACCCACAGGGTTTTGAACTATGGCTACACCTTC. The chain joins TRBV19 to TRBJ1-2, with D tentatively TRBD1 (6 bases). Germline-derived CDR1 and CDR2 are LNHDA and SQIVND (reference sequence). The CDR3 extends over 15 amino acids. Trimming removed 6 bases from V and 2 bases from J, with 16 bases in between.